Each of the 5 T cell receptor beta chains below was sequenced from the same sample in a study of blood T cell repertoires in COVID-19. Sequencing used immunoSEQ multiplex PCR; TCRdb keeps in-frame clones, though not all of them. Altogether more than 10,000 clones are present, around 89% being singletons, with the ten largest covering over 9.5%. Material: peripheral blood. All receptors derive from a human donor in a cohort sampled during active COVID-19.

The CDR3 coding sequence is TGCGCCAGCAGCCCTAGCGGGGACTCCTACAATGAGCAGTTCTTC. Its translation: CASSPSGDSYNEQFF. The V call is TRBV5-1, the J call TRBJ2-1; 9 nucleotides agree with TRBD2. This CDR3 comprises 15 residues. Germline assignment: CDR1 SGHRS and CDR2 YFSETQ. The V gene end was trimmed by 4 bases and the J gene end by 0 bases; junction bases not matched to a gene: 2. The full variable domain, its missing parts supplied by reference TRBV5-1 and TRBJ2-1, is KAGVTQTPRYLIKTRGQQVTLSCSPISGHRSVSWYQQTPGQGLQFLFEYFSETQRNKGNFPGRFSGRQFSNSRSEMNVSTLELGDSALYLCASSPSGDSYNEQFFGPGTRLTVL.

The rearrangement uses TRBV5-6 and TRBJ2-2; the match to TRBD2 covers 8 bases. This CDR3 is 16 amino acids long. Trimming cost V 4 bases and J 4 bases; bases outside gene matches: 9. Germline lookup yields CDR1 SGHDT and CDR2 YYEEEE. The CDR3 region has the DNA TGTGCCAGCAGCATACGGGGGGGCCGTGGCACCGGGGAGCTGTTTTTT. Translating gives CASSIRGGRGTGELFF.

This clone was seen only a few times. The rearrangement joins TRBV19 to TRBJ1-4; a possible D gene is TRBD1 (6 bases). The germline V and J ends were trimmed by 4 bases and 8 bases, with 17 bases remaining between them. The CDR3 contains 15 residues. In germline, CDR1 is LNHDA, CDR2 SQIVND (reference sequence). CDR3 bases: TGTGCCAGTAGTACCCAGGGGCCAGCGAGGGAAAAACTGTTTTTT. Translation: CASSTQGPAREKLFF.

V is TRBV10-1 and J is TRBJ2-2, with a tentative D call TRBD2 (6 bases). The ends were cut back, 3 bases at V and 1 base at J, with 12 bases in the middle. From germline, CDR1 is WNHNN and CDR2 SYGVQD (reference sequence). The CDR3 is 16 amino acids. As DNA, the CDR3 is TGCGCCAGCAGTGATGCCGGGGGATTGAACACCGGGGAGCTGTTTTTT. It encodes CASSDAGGLNTGELFF.

The J gene is TRBJ1-2, the V gene TRBV6-5; the match to TRBD1 covers 7 bases. V dropped 7 bases and J dropped 5; count of bases not matched to a gene: 10. The CDR3 is 14 residues long. CDR1 MNHEY and CDR2 SVGAGI come from the germline V gene. For the CDR3, the DNA is TGTGCCAGCACCGTAGGGGGACAGTCTTATGGCTACACCTTC. As protein: CASTVGGQSYGYTF.